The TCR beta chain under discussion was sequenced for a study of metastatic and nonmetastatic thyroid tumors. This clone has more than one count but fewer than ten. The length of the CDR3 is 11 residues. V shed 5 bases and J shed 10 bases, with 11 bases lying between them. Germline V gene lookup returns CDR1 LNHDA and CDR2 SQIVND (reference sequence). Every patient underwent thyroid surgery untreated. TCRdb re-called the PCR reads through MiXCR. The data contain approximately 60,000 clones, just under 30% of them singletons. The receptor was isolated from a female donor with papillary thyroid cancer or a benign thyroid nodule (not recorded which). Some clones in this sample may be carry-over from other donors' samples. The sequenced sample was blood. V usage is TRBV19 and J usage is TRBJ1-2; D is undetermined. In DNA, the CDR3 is TGTGCCAGTAGTTGGAGGGATGACTACACCTTC. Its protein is CASSWRDDYTF.